Reported below is one T cell receptor beta chain. This specimen belongs to a study of blood T cell repertoires in COVID-19. The wider study: COVID-19 samples collected from the United States, Italy and Spain covered acute and convalescent phases. The cDNA or gDNA used as material had been derived from T cells, B-cell-depleted T cells, or PBMCs.

In the original analysis: Scientists estimated how many nucleated cells there were by amplifying reference gene primers. Sequencing used immunoSEQ multiplex PCR; TCRdb keeps in-frame clones, though not all of them. V and J calls and clone size are those listed in that table; D and trimming were worked out from the DNA. The table records approximately 210,000 clones, about nine tenths of them present only once. The V and J ends lost 3 bases and 4 bases, in that order; junction bases with no gene match: 7. Germline values: CDR1 MRHNA, CDR2 SNTAGT. The CDR3 runs to 15 residues. Sequenced: peripheral blood. The TCR was taken from a man younger than 40 who had recovered from COVID-19. The V and J genes are TRBV6-4 and TRBJ1-2; 8 bases fit TRBD1. DNA for the CDR3: TGTGCCAGCAGTGAGTCTGTAGGACAGGGCTATGGCTACACCTTC. Its translation: CASSESVGQGYGYTF.